This T cell receptor beta chain was found in a study of CD8 T cells in Susac syndrome. An input of roughly 0.45 to 1 ug of RNA was subjected to reverse transcription using random hexamers. TCRdb used MiXCR to reprocess the immunoSEQ multiplex PCR reads, holding one entry per CDR3 protein. The repertoire includes about 94,000 distinct CDR3 sequences, around 94% of them detected once, and about 0.29% sits in the top ten. The TCR originated in a human donor with Susac syndrome. Sequences were obtained from CD4+ T cells from PBMCs.

The CDR3 spells CSVGERETQYF. The DNA of the CDR3 is TGCAGCGTTGGCGAGCGAGAGACCCAGTACTTC. The V gene is TRBV29-1, the J gene TRBJ2-5; no clear D gene. The CDR3 runs to 11 residues. Per germline, CDR1 SQVTM and CDR2 ANQGSEA. The V end lost 4 bases, the J end lost 4 bases, and 7 bases lay between the germline ends.